This T cell receptor beta chain was sequenced for a study of CD8+ T cells in alopecia areata. V gave up 7 bases and J gave up 3 bases, with 13 bases separating them. The V gene's germline CDR1 is SQVTM and CDR2 ANQGSEA. CDR3 length equals 12 residues. Specified treatment: oral pan-JAK inhibitor, 5-10 mg twice daily. Extraction and reverse transcription of RNA yielded cDNA as the sequencing template. Clones were sequenced by immunoSEQ multiplex PCR, and TCRdb holds only the in-frame ones, with some missing. The data hold about 290,000 clones, with roughly 50% observed a single time. This chain uses TRBV29-1 with TRBJ2-7; D might be TRBD1 (5 bases). This specimen was CD4+ T cells sorted from blood, taken at week 24, from a patient treated with tofacitinib. The clonotype was recovered from a human donor with alopecia areata. CDR3 sequence: CSALTAHYEQYF. For the CDR3, the DNA is TGCAGCGCCTTGACAGCCCACTACGAGCAGTACTTC.